A single T cell receptor delta chain is shown here with its context. The antigen it binds to is not known. No base quality values were provided; no much bigger clone lies one nucleotide off. This sample is drawn from a study of gamma-delta T cells after stem cell transplantation (dated by TCRdb to the mid-2010s). Libraries were made using RT-PCR. This sample was sequenced with an Illumina MiSeq. In TCRdb, clones were called once more from the public reads by CATT, and rows of identical DNA were later combined. This sample is represented by 12,000 to 15,000 delta-chain clones; approximately 32% of them were singletons. The ten largest clones take up less than 4.5% of the sample. Relative to germline, V is missing 4 bases and J is missing 0 bases, with 8 bases of the junction outside any gene match. The CDR3, from cysteine to phenylalanine, totals 16 residues. Left in the record is the CDR3 DNA by itself, 48 bases read in frame from the first base. The germline V gene gives CDR1 as GEAIGNYY and CDR2 as EKD.

This sequence originates from a human donor. It is not recorded whose cells these are; they may come from a transplant donor. The sequenced sample was gamma-delta T cells. The chain is encoded by TRDV2 joined to TRDJ1, and TRDD3 aligns with 9 junction nucleotides. Read as DNA, the sequence is TGTGCCTGTGAAGGACTGGGGGACCCAAACACCGATAAACTCATCTTT. Its translation is CACEGLGDPNTDKLIF.